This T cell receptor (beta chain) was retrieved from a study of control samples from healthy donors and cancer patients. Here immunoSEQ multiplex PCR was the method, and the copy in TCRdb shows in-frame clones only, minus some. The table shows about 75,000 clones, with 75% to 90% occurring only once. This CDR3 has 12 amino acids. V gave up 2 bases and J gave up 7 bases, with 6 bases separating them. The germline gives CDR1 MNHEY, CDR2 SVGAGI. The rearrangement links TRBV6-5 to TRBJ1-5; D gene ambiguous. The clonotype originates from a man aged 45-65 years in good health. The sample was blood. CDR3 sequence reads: CASSYGRQPQHF. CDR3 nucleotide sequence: TGTGCCAGCAGTTACGGGAGGCAGCCCCAGCATTTT.